Each of the 10 T cell receptor beta chains below was sequenced from the same sample in a study of regulatory T cells in long-lasting Graves disease. Combining iRepertoire HTBI primers with Arm-PCR of CDR3 regions, the authors built TCR beta libraries. TCRdb re-called the multiplex PCR reads through MiXCR, storing one row per CDR3 protein. This table has 700,000 or so distinct CDR3 sequences, approximately 29% appearing once. Time point reported: persistent/refractory GD, antithyroid drugs over 5 years with positive TRAb. The TCR library was made from RNA extracted from PBMCs. The material was peripheral blood mononuclear cells (PBMCs), obtained when the disease was refractory, from a patient treated with antithyroid drugs. These receptors all come from a female donor with Graves disease.

The chain carries TRBV5-1 and TRBJ1-6, with D possibly matching TRBD1 (5 bases). This CDR3 is 15 amino acids long. V lost 4 bases and J lost 10, with 18 bases in between. Germline V gene lookup returns CDR1 SGHRS and CDR2 YFSETQ. CDR3: CASSHKTSGNSPLHF. In DNA, the CDR3 is TGCGCCAGCAGCCACAAAACGTCAGGGAACTCACCCCTCCACTTT.

This clonotype was seen a few times. The chain couples TRBV20-1 to TRBJ2-7; 11 bases fit TRBD2. V shed 5 bases, J shed 4 bases, and the junction held 10 bases outside the gene matches. The CDR3 totals 15 residues. Germline CDR1 reads DFQATT; CDR2 reads SNEGSKA (reference sequence). The CDR3 DNA is TGCAGTGCTTCCTCCCCTACTAGCGGGAGTTACGAGCAGTACTTC. It yields the protein CSASSPTSGSYEQYF.

This clonotype was detected many times. The V and J genes are TRBV12-3 or TRBV12-4 and TRBJ1-1; tentative D call: TRBD1 (5 bases). Trimming pared 10 bases from V and 5 bases from J, leaving 17 bases between. The CDR3 sequence is 13 residues long. The CDR3, as DNA: TGTGCCATGTTCAGGGTAGGCGTTACTGAAGCTTTCTTT. Translated: CAMFRVGVTEAFF.

The rearrangement uses TRBV30 and TRBJ1-5; D gene unclear. The germline V gene has CDR1 GTSNPN and CDR2 SVGIG (reference sequence). CDR3 length: 13 amino acids. The ends were cut back, 5 bases at V and 4 bases at J, with 12 bases in the middle. CDR3 coding DNA: TGTGCCTGGGGCCGGCAGGAGAATCAGCCCCAGCATTTT. Protein sequence: CAWGRQENQPQHF.

V usage is TRBV19 and J usage is TRBJ1-4; D is unresolved. The germline CDR1 and CDR2 sequences are LNHDA and SQIVND (reference sequence). The CDR3 is made up of 15 amino acids. The ends were cut back, 1 base at V and 8 bases at J, with 14 bases in the middle. In nucleotides, the CDR3 is TGTGCCAGTAGTATAGGTTCGGAGACGGGGGAAAAACTGTTTTTT. It specifies CASSIGSETGEKLFF.

The rearrangement uses TRBV30 and TRBJ1-2, with 8 positions matching TRBD1. V lost 2 bases to trimming and J lost 8 bases; unmatched junction nucleotides: 10. The CDR3 totals 14 residues. Germline V gives CDR1 GTSNPN, CDR2 SVGIG (reference sequence). CDR3 loop: CAWSLSRGQGGYTF. The CDR3 DNA follows: TGTGCCTGGAGTCTGAGCAGGGGGCAAGGCGGCTACACCTTC.

This clonotype was detected a few times. The V and J genes are TRBV7-2 and TRBJ2-7, with D perhaps matching TRBD1 or TRBD2 (6 bases each). The germline gives CDR1 SGHTA, CDR2 FQGNSA. This CDR3 contains 13 residues. V gave up 5 bases and J gave up 7 bases, with 15 bases separating them. CDR3 in DNA: TGTGCCAGCAGCCCGACTCGGGGGCGAGAGCAGTACTTC. Protein sequence: CASSPTRGREQYF. Filled out from reference TRBV7-2 and TRBJ2-7, the complete variable domain reads GAGVSQSPSNKVTEKGKDVELRCDPISGHTALYWYRQSLGQGLEFLIYFQGNSAPDKSGLPSDRFSAERTGGSVSTLTIQRTQQEDSAVYLCASSPTRGREQYFGPGTRLTVT.

This clonotype was seen only a few times. This chain joins TRBV30 and TRBJ1-4, with D tentatively TRBD1 (6 bases). V was clipped by 4 bases and J by 5 bases, with 14 bases between them. The CDR3 extends over 14 amino acids. CDR1 is GTSNPN and CDR2 is SVGIG in the germline V gene (reference sequence). The CDR3 DNA reads TGTGCCTGGACCCGCGGGGGCGCAAATGAAAAACTGTTTTTT. Translation: CAWTRGGANEKLFF.

The chain uses TRBV5-1 and TRBJ2-6; D call uncertain. Germline V gives CDR1 SGHRS, CDR2 YFSETQ. There are 16 residues in the CDR3. V lost 1 base and J 0 bases, leaving 8 bases between the germline ends. The CDR3 DNA reads as TGCGCCAGCAGCTTGTGGGCGAACTCTGGGGCCAACGTCCTGACTTTC. Protein product: CASSLWANSGANVLTF.

This clonotype was seen just once. The chain links TRBV27 to TRBJ2-7, with no clear D. The CDR3 runs to 16 residues. The ends were cut back, 6 bases at V and 4 bases at J, with 22 bases in the middle. The germline V gene encodes CDR1 MNHEY and CDR2 SMNVEV (reference sequence). CDR3 coding DNA: TGTGCCAGCAGCGCAAAACCACTGGACCGTCGGTACGAGCAGTACTTC. This codes for CASSAKPLDRRYEQYF.